These T cell receptor beta chains were read from a single sample in a study of cytomegalovirus exposure and HLA in healthy donors. Assay used: immunoSEQ multiplex PCR; TCRdb lists only in-frame clones, some missing. This sample has around 150,000 clones, with about 90% found just once. Sequencing was done on a sample of PBMCs. The receptors derive from a woman aged 18-35 years in good health and CMV-seropositive. The conserved cysteine and the conserved F or W are not part of the CDR3 here.

TRBV27	TRBJ2-4	ASSLYREGSKNIQY
TRBV6-6	TRBJ1-3	ASSYSTAVSGNTIY
TRBV6-1	TRBJ2-5	ASSGRGIQTETQY
TRBV9	TRBJ1-1	ASSAHVPGQGLITEAF
TRBV28	TRBJ2-5	ASSWGQTQETQY
TRBV28	TRBJ1-1	ASSFRGTEAF
TRBV12-5	TRBJ1-5	ASGPGTGNQPQH
TRBV27	TRBJ2-7	ASSLRSGRAYEQY
TRBV5-4	TRBJ1-4	ASTAYPGGNEKLF
TRBV18	TRBJ1-1	ASSPQGVGNTEAF
TRBV19	TRBJ2-3	ASKGTGTDTQY
TRBV6-5	TRBJ2-4	ASRTGRGPKNIQY
TRBV7-3	TRBJ2-7	ASSLLAGPTYEQY
TRBV5-4	TRBJ1-6	ASSPQGANNSPLH
TRBV5-4	TRBJ2-1	ASSRTSDDYNEQF
TRBV7-9	TRBJ1-1	ASSAGQLNTEAF
TRBV14	TRBJ2-7	ASSQDPFSSSGGDSSYEQY
TRBV19	TRBJ1-5	ASSTTGGNQPQH
TRBV7-9	TRBJ1-2	ASSLSPKKGYT
TRBV28	TRBJ2-7	ASSIGTGDYEQY
TRBV5-1	TRBJ1-4	ASSWTPQGAQANEKLF
TRBV18	TRBJ1-1	ASSPPMNTEAF
TRBV21-1	TRBJ1-5	ASSDRQGTLTNQPQH
TRBV27	TRBJ1-1	ASSDLGQMNTEAF
TRBV19	TRBJ2-6	ASMTWASGANVLT
TRBV6-5	TRBJ2-5	ASSGSGGLETQY
TRBV7-2	TRBJ2-5	ASSLGQGTGTQY
TRBV29-1	TRBJ1-2	SVKTGPGYT
TRBV30	TRBJ2-7	AWSVGAGKFEQY